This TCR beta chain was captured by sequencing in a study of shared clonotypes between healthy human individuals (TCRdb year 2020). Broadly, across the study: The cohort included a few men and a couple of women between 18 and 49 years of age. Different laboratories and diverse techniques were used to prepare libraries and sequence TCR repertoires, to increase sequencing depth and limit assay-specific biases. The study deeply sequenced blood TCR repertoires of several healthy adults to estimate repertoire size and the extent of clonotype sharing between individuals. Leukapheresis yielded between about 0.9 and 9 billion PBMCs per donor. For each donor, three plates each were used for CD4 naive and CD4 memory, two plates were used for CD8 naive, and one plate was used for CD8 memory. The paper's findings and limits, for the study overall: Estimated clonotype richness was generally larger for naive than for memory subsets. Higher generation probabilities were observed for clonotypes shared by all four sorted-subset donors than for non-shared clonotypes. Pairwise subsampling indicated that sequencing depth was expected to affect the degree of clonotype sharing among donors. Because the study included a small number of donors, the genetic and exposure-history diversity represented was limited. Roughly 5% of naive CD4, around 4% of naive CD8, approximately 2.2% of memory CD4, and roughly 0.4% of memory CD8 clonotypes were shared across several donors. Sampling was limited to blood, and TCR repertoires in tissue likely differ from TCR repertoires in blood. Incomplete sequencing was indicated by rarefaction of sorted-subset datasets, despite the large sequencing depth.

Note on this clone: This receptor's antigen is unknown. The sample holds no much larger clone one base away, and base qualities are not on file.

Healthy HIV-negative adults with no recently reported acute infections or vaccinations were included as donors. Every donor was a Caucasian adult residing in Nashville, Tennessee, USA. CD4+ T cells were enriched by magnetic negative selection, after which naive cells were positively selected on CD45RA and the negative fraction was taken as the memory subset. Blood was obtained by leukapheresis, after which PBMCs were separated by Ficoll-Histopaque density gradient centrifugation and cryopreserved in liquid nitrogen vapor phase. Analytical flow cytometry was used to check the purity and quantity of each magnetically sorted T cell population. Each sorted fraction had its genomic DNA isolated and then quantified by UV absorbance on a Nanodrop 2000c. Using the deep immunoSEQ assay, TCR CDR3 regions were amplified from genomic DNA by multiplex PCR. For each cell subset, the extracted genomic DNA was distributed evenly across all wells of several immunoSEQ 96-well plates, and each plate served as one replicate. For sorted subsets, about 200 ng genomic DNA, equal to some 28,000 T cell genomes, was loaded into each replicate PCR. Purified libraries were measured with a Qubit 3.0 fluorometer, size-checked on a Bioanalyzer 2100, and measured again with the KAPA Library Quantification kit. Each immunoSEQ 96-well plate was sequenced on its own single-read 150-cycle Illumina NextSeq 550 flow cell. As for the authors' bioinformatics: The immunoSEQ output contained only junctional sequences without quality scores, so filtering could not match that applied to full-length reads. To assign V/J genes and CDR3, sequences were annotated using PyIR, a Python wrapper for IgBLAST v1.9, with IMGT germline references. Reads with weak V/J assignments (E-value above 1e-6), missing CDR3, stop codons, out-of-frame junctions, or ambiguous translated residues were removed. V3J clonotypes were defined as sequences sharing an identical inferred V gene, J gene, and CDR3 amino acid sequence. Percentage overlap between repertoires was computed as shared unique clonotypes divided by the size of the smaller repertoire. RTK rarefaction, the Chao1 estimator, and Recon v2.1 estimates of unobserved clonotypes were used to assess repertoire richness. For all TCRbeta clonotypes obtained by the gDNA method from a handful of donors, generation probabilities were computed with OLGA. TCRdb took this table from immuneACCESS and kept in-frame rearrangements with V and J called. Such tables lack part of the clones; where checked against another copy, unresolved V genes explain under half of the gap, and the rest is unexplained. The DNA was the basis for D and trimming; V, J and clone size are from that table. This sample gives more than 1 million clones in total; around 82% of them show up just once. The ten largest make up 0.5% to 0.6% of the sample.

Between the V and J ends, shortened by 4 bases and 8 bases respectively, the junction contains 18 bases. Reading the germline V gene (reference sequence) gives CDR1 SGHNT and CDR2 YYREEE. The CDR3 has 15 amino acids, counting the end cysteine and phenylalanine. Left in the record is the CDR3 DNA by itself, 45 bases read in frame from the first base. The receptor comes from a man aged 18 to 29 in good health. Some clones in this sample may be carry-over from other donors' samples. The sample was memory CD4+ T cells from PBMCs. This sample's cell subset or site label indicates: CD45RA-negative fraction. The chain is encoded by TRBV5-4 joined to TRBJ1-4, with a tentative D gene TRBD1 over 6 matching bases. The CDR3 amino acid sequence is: CASSAKGGSEEKLFF. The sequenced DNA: TGTGCCAGCAGCGCAAAAGGGGGGTCGGAGGAAAAACTGTTTTTT.